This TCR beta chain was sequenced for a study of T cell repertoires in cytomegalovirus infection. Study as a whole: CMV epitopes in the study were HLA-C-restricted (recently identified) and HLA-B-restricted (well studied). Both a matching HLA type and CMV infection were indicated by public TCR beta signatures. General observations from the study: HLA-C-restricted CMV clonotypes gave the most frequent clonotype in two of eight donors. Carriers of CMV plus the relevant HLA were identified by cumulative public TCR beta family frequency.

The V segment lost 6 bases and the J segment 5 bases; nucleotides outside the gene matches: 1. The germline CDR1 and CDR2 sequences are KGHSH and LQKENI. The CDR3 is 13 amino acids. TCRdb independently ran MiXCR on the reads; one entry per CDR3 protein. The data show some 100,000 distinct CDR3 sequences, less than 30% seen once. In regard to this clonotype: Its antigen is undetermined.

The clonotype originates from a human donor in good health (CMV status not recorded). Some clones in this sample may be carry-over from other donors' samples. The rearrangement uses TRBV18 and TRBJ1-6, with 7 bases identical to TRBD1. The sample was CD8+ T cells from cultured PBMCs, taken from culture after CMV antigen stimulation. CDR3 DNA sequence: TGTGCCAGCTCGGGACAGCATAATTCACCCCTCCACTTT. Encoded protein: CASSGQHNSPLHF. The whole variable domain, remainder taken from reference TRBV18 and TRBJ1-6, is NAGVMQNPRHLVRRRGQEARLRCSPMKGHSHVYWYRQLPEEGLKFMVYLQKENIIDESGMPKERFSAEFPKEGPSILRIQQVVRGDSAAYFCASSGQHNSPLHFGNGTRLTVT.